This paragraph reports one T cell receptor beta chain. Its antigen is not identified. Trimming took 3 bases from V and 2 from J; bases not matched to a gene: 9. Germline V gene sequence: CDR1 SGHTS, CDR2 YDEGEE. The CDR3 sequence is 17 residues long. This specimen comes from a study of vaccination and CD4 T cells after COVID-19. Study results and limitations: Convalescent patients saw a median around 83% of their reactive clones show up only after vaccination.

Cultured CD4+ T cells had their DNA profiled by the Oncomine TCR Beta short-read assay. MiXCR, run by TCRdb on the PCR reads, gives a single entry per CDR3 protein. The sample shows around 8,000 distinct CDR3 sequences, 20% to 25% of them seen only once. Treatment meaning: approximately 9-day PBMC culture with coronavirus spike peptide pools or control peptides (ViraFEST assay). Expanded clonotypes were found by TCR sequencing after peptide-pool stimulation (ViraFEST). About 1.8 million PBMCs went into each well for culture with 8.5 to 10 IU/ml IL-2 and around 9.6 ug/ml peptide pools. Half the growth medium was swapped for new IL-2 medium on days 3 and 7.

This receptor was obtained from a human donor who had recovered from COVID-19. The source was CD4+ T cells from blood, cultured in vitro, collected after SARS-CoV-2 vaccination. The genes are TRBV5-8 and TRBJ1-5; TRBD1 matches 9 bases. CDR3 region: CASSSGQGRVGNQPQHF. The CDR3 DNA is TGTGCCAGCAGCTCGGGACAGGGTAGGGTCGGCAATCAGCCCCAGCATTTT.